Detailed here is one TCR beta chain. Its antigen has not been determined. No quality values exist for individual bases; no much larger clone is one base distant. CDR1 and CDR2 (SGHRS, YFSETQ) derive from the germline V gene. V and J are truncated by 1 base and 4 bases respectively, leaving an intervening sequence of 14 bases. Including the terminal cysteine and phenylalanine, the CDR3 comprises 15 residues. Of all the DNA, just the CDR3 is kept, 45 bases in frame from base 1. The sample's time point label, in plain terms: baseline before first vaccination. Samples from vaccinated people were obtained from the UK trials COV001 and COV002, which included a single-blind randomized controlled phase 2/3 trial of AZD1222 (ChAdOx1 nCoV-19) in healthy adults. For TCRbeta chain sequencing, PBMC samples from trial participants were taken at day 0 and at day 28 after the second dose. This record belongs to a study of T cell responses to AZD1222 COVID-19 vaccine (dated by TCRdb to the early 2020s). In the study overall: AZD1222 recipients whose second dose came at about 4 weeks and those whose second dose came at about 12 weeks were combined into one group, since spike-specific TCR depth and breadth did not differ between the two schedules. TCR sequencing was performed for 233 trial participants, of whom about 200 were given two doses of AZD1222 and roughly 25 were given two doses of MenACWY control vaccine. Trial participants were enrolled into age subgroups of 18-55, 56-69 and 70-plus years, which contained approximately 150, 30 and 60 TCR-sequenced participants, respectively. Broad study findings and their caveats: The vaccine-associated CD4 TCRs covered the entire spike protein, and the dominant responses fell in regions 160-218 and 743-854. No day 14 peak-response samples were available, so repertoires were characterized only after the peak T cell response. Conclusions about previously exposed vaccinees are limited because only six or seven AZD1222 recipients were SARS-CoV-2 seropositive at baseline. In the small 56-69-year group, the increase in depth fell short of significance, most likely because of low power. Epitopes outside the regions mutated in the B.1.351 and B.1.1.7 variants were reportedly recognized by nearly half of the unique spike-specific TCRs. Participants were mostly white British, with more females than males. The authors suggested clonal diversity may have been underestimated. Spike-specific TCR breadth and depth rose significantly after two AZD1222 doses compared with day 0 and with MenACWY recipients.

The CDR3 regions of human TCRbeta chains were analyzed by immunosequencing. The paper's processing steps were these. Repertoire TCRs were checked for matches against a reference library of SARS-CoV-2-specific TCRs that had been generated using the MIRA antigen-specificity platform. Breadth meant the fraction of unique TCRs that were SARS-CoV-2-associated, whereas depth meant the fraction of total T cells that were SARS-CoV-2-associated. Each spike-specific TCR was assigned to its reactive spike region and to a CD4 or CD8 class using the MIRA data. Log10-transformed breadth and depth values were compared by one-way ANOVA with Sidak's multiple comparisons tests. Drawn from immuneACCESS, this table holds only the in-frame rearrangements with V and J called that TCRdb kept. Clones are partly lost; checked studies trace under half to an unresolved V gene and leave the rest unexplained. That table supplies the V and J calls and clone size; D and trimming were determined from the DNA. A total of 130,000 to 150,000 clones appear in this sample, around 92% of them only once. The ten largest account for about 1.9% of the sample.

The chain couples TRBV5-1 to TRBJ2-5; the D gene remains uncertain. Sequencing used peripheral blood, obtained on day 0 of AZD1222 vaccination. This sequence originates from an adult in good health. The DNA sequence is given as TGCGCCAGCAGCTTGATGGCTTCCCGCGGAGAGACCCAGTACTTC. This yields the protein CASSLMASRGETQYF.